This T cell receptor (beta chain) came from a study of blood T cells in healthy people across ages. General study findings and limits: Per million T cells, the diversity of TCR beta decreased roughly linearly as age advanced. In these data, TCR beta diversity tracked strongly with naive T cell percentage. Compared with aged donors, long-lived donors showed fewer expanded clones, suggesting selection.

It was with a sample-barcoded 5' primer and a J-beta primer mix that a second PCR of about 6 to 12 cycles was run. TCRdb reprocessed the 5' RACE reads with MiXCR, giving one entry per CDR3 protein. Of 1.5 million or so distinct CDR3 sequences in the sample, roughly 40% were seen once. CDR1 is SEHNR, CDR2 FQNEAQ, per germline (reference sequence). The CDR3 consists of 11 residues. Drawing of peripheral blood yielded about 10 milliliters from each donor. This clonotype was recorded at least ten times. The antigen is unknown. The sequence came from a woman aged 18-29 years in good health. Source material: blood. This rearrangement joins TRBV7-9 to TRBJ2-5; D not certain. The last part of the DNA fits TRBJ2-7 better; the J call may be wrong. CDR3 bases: TGTGCCAGCAGCTTCGTGAACGAGCAGTACTTC. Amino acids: CASSFVNEQYF.